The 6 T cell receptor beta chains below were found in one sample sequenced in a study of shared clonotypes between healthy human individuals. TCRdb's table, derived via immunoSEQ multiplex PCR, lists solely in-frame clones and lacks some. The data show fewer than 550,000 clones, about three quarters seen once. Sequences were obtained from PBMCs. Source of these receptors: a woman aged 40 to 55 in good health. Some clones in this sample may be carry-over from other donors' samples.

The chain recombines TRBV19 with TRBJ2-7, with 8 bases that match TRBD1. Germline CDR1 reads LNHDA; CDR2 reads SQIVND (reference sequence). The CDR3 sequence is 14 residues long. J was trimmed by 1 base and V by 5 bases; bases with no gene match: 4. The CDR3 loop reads CASSPDRESYEQYF. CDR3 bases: TGTGCCAGTAGTCCGGACAGGGAGTCCTACGAGCAGTACTTC.

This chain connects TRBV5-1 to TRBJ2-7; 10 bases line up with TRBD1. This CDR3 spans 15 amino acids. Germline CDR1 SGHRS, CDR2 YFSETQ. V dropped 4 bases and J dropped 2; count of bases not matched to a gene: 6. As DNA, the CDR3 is TGCGCCAGCAGCGTGGCGGGACAGGGGACCTACGAGCAGTACTTC. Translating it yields CASSVAGQGTYEQYF.

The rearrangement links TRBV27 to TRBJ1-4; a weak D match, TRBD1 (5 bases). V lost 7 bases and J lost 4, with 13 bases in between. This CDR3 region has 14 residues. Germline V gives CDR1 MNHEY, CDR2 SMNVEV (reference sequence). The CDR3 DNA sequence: TGTGCCAGCACGGGTGGGGCGAATAATGAAAAACTGTTTTTT. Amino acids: CASTGGANNEKLFF.

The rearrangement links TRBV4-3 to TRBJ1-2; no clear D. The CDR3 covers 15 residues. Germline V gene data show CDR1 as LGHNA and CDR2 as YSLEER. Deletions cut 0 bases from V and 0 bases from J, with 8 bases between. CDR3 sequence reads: CASSQEWGANYGYTF. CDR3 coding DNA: TGCGCCAGCAGCCAAGAGTGGGGAGCTAACTATGGCTACACCTTC.

The CDR3 bases are TGCGCCAGCAGCTTCGGTCCGGGGGGCTCTGGGGCCAACGTCCTGACTTTC. It encodes CASSFGPGGSGANVLTF. The J gene is TRBJ2-6, the V gene TRBV5-1; the match to TRBD2 covers 7 bases. Trimming at V came to 2 bases and at J to 0 bases, leaving 5 bases not matched to a gene. This CDR3 region has 17 residues. CDR1 is SGHRS and CDR2 is YFSETQ in the germline V gene.

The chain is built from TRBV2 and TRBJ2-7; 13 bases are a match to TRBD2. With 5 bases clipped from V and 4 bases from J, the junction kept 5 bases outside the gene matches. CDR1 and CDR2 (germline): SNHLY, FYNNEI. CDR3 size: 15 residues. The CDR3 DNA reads TGTGCCAGCAGTCCTACTAGCGGGAGGGAATACGAGCAGTACTTC. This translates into CASSPTSGREYEQYF.